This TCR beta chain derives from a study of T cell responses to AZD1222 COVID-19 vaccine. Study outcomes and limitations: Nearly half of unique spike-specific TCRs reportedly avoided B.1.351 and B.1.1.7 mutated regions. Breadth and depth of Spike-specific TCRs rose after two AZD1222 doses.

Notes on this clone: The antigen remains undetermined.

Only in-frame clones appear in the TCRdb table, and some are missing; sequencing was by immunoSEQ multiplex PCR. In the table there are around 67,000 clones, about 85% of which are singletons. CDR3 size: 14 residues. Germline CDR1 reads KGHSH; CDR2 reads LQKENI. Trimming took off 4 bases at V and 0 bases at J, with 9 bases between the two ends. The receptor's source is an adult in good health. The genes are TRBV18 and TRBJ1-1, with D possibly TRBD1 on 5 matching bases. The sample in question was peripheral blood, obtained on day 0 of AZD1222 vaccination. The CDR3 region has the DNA TGTGCCAGCTCACGACAGTTCATGAACACTGAAGCTTTCTTT. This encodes CASSRQFMNTEAFF.